This T cell receptor beta chain was identified in a study of radiation and T cells in renal cell carcinoma. Trimming stripped 3 bases from V and 3 bases from J, with 12 bases between. The length of the CDR3 is 14 residues. Germline V gene sequence: CDR1 MNHEY, CDR2 SMNVEV (reference sequence). Time point of the sample: blood 2 weeks post-SBRT. As for treatment: 15 Gy SBRT to primary tumor, nephrectomy 4 weeks later. After SBRT, blood was collected at 2 and 4 weeks, plus baseline. TCRdb's table, derived via immunoSEQ multiplex PCR, lists solely in-frame clones and lacks some. The repertoire holds around 130,000 clones, with around 90% as singletons.

Source: blood, taken from a patient whose treatment included radiotherapy and nephrectomy. This sequence joins TRBV27 and TRBJ2-7; D is uncertain. The sequence was collected from a woman in her 70s with renal cell carcinoma. CDR3 in amino acids: CASSLTGFNYEQYF. Written as DNA, the CDR3 is TGTGCCAGCAGTTTGACTGGATTCAACTACGAGCAGTACTTC.